This T cell receptor beta chain originates from a study of cytomegalovirus exposure and HLA in healthy donors. Findings and limits, study-wide: Later, TCR association rates were found to vary by HLA locus, highest for DRB1 and lowest for HLA-C. A missense DCLRE1C variant was associated with V- and J-gene trimming of TCR beta chains in a later analysis, and an independent cohort replicated the association. The study had only CMV serostatus as immune exposure information.

This clone has only a few counts. Its antigen is as yet unknown. PCR used 60 Vbeta primers and 13 Jbeta primers. This table comes from immunoSEQ multiplex PCR, and its TCRdb copy is limited to in-frame clones, with some not included. The data contain some 110,000 clones, 9.5% to 13% of them seen just once; the ten biggest clones take up 5% to 6.5%. The sample comprised PBMCs. This TCR was sampled from a middle-aged man in good health and CMV-seropositive.

CDR3 DNA sequence: TGTGCCAGCAGAACAACCACCGGGGAGCTGTTTTTT. Its protein product is CASRTTTGELFF. The chain is built from TRBV7-2 and TRBJ2-2; D gene ambiguous. The V gene lost 6 bases and the J gene lost 4 bases, with 6 bases spanning the gap. CDR3 size: 12 residues. The V gene's germline CDR1 is SGHTA and CDR2 FQGNSA.